The 13 T cell receptor beta chains listed next were all sequenced from one sample in a study of regulatory dendritic cells for organ transplantation. Sorted subsets were CFSE-labeled and cultured approximately 5 days with allogeneic dendritic cells. Their antigens are not known. Sequencing used immunoSEQ multiplex PCR; TCRdb keeps in-frame clones, though not all of them. The repertoire holds about 12,000 clones, with under 90% as singletons. The sequencing input was naive CD8+ T cells from blood cultured with dendritic cells. Subset in this sample: CD45RA+ naive T cells. The receptors were gathered from a human donor in good health.

This rearrangement joins TRBV27 to TRBJ2-7; maybe TRBD2 (5 bases). This CDR3 spans 15 amino acids. Germline CDR1 is MNHEY and CDR2 is SMNVEV (reference sequence). V lost 6 bases to trimming and J lost 2 bases, with 17 bases between them. The CDR3 region has the DNA TGTGCCAGCAGGGCGTATGAGGGATCGGCCTACGAGCAGTACTTC. It encodes CASRAYEGSAYEQYF.

This clone was detected only once. The chain joins TRBV27 to TRBJ2-7, with no clear D. The length of the CDR3 is 11 residues. V lost 3 bases and J lost 3, with 3 bases in between. Germline lookup yields CDR1 MNHEY and CDR2 SMNVEV (reference sequence). Here the CDR3 DNA reads TGTGCCAGCAGTTTGGGCTACGAGCAGTACTTC. It is translated as CASSLGYEQYF.

The chain joins TRBV6-1 to TRBJ2-7, with 7 bases lining up with TRBD1. Trimming removed 6 bases from V and 0 bases from J; junction bases left unmatched: 8. Germline CDR1 is MNHNS and CDR2 is SASEGT. The CDR3 is 15 amino acids. CDR3 nucleotides: TGTGCCAGCAGCCCCTATGACAGGGCCTCCTACGAGCAGTACTTC. It yields the protein CASSPYDRASYEQYF.

The chain recombines TRBV11-3 with TRBJ2-3; 10 bases line up with TRBD2. The CDR3 totals 16 residues. Trimming cost V 4 bases and J 1 base; bases outside gene matches: 5. The V gene's germline CDR1 is SGHNT and CDR2 YENEEA. CDR3 protein: CASSSYTSGGTDTQYF. The DNA of the CDR3 is TGTGCCAGCAGCTCTTATACTAGCGGGGGCACAGATACGCAGTATTTT.

This clone has a handful of counts. The rearrangement links TRBV27 to TRBJ2-7; no definite D call. Between the trimmed V and J ends, which lost 0 bases and 4 bases, there was a span of 10 bases. Germline CDR1 reads MNHEY; CDR2 reads SMNVEV (reference sequence). This CDR3 is built from 14 residues. Here the CDR3 reads CASSLSRRSYEQYF. The CDR3 DNA is TGTGCCAGCAGTTTATCTAGACGCTCGTACGAGCAGTACTTC.

The chain couples TRBV11-2 to TRBJ2-5; no reliable D call. V was cut by 3 bases and J by 0 bases, with 5 bases left in between. The length of the CDR3 is 13 residues. Germline CDR1 SGHAT, CDR2 FQNNGV. The CDR3 here is CASSLWYQETQYF. The CDR3 DNA reads TGTGCCAGCAGCTTGTGGTACCAAGAGACCCAGTACTTC.

This clone showed up just a few times. The gene calls are TRBV29-1 and TRBJ2-7, with TRBD1 matching over 7 bases. V gave up 4 bases and J gave up 0 bases; unmatched junction bases: 3. Germline V CDR1 and CDR2: SQVTM, ANQGSEA. This CDR3 comprises 13 residues. CDR3 sequence reads: CSVGTGDSYEQYF. CDR3 in DNA: TGCAGCGTTGGGACAGGCGACTCCTACGAGCAGTACTTC.

The chain has TRBV6-5 and TRBJ2-7; a weak D match, TRBD2 (5 bases). This CDR3 has 15 residues. Trimming removed 2 bases at V and 3 bases at J, with 14 bases between. Germline V lookup: CDR1 MNHEY, CDR2 SVGAGI. The CDR3, as DNA: TGTGCCAGCAGTTACGTGGAGGACTCCAACTACGAGCAGTACTTC. Residues: CASSYVEDSNYEQYF.

V is TRBV27 and J is TRBJ2-7, with 8 positions matching TRBD2. V shed 4 bases, J shed 8 bases, and the junction held 4 bases outside the gene matches. Germline lookup yields CDR1 MNHEY and CDR2 SMNVEV (reference sequence). The CDR3 has 12 amino acids. The CDR3 DNA sequence: TGTGCCAGCAGTTCTACTAGCGGACAGCAGTACTTC. It is translated as CASSSTSGQQYF.

The genes are TRBV4-1 and TRBJ1-1; 7 bases line up with TRBD1. The CDR3 spans 14 residues. V gave up 8 bases and J gave up 5 bases; unmatched junction bases: 11. The V gene's germline CDR1 is MGHRA and CDR2 YSYEKL. The CDR3 protein is CASQTSTDRTEAFF. For the CDR3, the DNA is TGCGCCAGCCAGACCTCTACGGACAGGACTGAAGCTTTCTTT.

The V call is TRBV27, the J call TRBJ2-3, with a weak D call TRBD1 (6 bases). The CDR3 runs to 15 residues. The V and J ends lost 4 bases and 1 base respectively, with 12 bases between them. Looked up from germline, CDR1 is MNHEY and CDR2 is SMNVEV (reference sequence). The CDR3 DNA reads as TGTGCCAGCAGTTCCCGGGACAAAGGCACAGATACGCAGTATTTT. Protein sequence: CASSSRDKGTDTQYF.

This sequence joins TRBV9 and TRBJ1-2; possible D gene TRBD1, 6 bases. The CDR3 is 13 residues long. The V gene lost 0 bases and the J gene lost 10 bases, with 13 bases spanning the gap. Germline CDR1 is SGDLS and CDR2 is YYNGEE. This CDR3 is CASSVGYRDDYTF. CDR3 coding DNA: TGTGCCAGCAGCGTAGGTTACAGGGATGACTACACCTTC.

This chain joins TRBV4-1 and TRBJ1-5, with D tentatively TRBD1 (6 bases). Germline-derived CDR1 and CDR2 are MGHRA and YSYEKL. The length of the CDR3 is 16 residues. Trimming took off 1 base at V and 7 bases at J, with 17 bases between the two ends. CDR3: CASSQAGTPHEQPQHF. CDR3 DNA sequence: TGCGCCAGCAGCCAAGCCGGGACACCCCACGAACAGCCCCAGCATTTT.